This T cell receptor (beta chain) stems from a study of T-cell reconstitution after alpha-beta-depleted transplantation in children. This clonotype occurred many times. The library targeted TCRbeta and was prepared with unique molecular identifiers. TCRdb re-called the PCR reads through MiXCR, storing one row per CDR3 protein. This repertoire shows under 300,000 distinct CDR3 sequences, 9.7% found once; its top ten account for about 5%. Looked up from germline, CDR1 is SGHRS and CDR2 is YFSETQ. CDR3 length: 15 amino acids. The ends were cut back, 0 bases at V and 8 bases at J, with 14 bases in the middle.

The clonotype was recovered from a human donor who donated a stem cell graft to a child with SCID. The specimen comprised PBMCs from the stem cell graft donor, sampled from the stem cell graft. The rearrangement links TRBV5-1 to TRBJ1-4; perhaps TRBD1 as D (6 bases). The DNA for the CDR3 is TGCGCCAGCAGCTTGGTCGGCCAGGGGAGGGAAAAACTGTTTTTT. This gives the protein CASSLVGQGREKLFF.